This TCR beta chain was retrieved from a study of T cells in localized non-small cell lung cancer. There are 13 residues in the CDR3. Trimming took off 1 base at V and 6 bases at J, with 7 bases between the two ends. Germline CDR1 reads SGHNT; CDR2 reads YENEEA. Study-wide results and caveats: One tumor region alone was sequenced, and heterogeneity therefore remains possible. For the top 100 tumor clones, a median around 61 also appeared in adjacent lung. Longer overall survival associated with higher blood T cell density; shorter survival with higher adjacent-lung clonality.

The assay was immunoSEQ multiplex PCR, and TCRdb's table has in-frame clones only and misses some. The sample carries fewer than 15,000 clones, 65% to 85% recorded once. This clone was seen only once. No antigen is known for it. The sequencing here drew on peripheral blood, taken before any cancer treatment. This clonotype was obtained from a female donor at least 60 years old with stage I squamous cell lung carcinoma. J is TRBJ1-5 and V is TRBV11-3; D remains ambiguous. The DNA for the CDR3 is TGTGCCAGCAGCTTAGGGATTGGTCAGCCCCAGCATTTT. Translation gives CASSLGIGQPQHF.